This record covers a single T cell receptor beta chain. Its antigen is currently not known. Base qualities were left out, and no much larger clone turns up one base away. The sample belongs to a study of T cell changes during pregnancy in multiple sclerosis (dated by TCRdb to between 2019 and 2020). Turning to the overall study: The study examined how the T cell repertoire changed over the course of pregnancy in women with multiple sclerosis.

Library preparation used the immunoSEQ multiplex PCR assay. TCRdb limited this immuneACCESS table to in-frame rearrangements with V and J called. A share of clones is missing; checked studies link under half to unresolved V genes, and the rest is unexplained. For this sample the table gives approximately 68,000 clones, of which approximately 90% were detected only once. The ten largest account for under 1.5% of the sample. There are 14 amino acids in the CDR3, from cysteine to phenylalanine inclusive. Only the CDR3 portion is preserved as DNA: 42 bases, with reading frame beginning at the first base. The germline V gene yields SGHDN for CDR1 and FVKESK for CDR2. Relative to germline, V is 1 base shorter and J is 4 bases shorter, with 11 bases between their ends.

This TCR came from a female donor with multiple sclerosis, enrolled in a pregnancy study. This material consisted of peripheral blood, taken in the second trimester of pregnancy. In this chain, TRBV14 is recombined with TRBJ2-7, with a tentative D gene TRBD1 over 5 matching bases. Read as DNA, the sequence is TGTGCCAGCAGCCAAGTCCAGGGAAGATACGAGCAGTACTTC. Its amino acids are CASSQVQGRYEQYF.